This entry lists 32 T cell receptor beta chains sequenced from one sample in a study of blood T cells in healthy people across ages. A second PCR, run for about 6 to 11 cycles, used a sample-barcoded 5' primer plus a J-beta primer mix. TCRdb recomputed calls from the 5' RACE reads with MiXCR, one row per CDR3 protein. The profile shows roughly 1,500,000 distinct CDR3 sequences, approximately 38% of them singletons. The sequenced material came from blood. These receptor sequences come from a young woman in good health.

The chain combines TRBV3-1 with TRBJ1-1; D may be TRBD1 (5 bases). This CDR3 comprises 14 residues. Germline CDR1 LGHDT, CDR2 YNNKEL (reference sequence). Trimming stripped 4 bases from V and 6 bases from J, with 15 bases between. In DNA, the CDR3 is TGTGCCAGCAGCCGGAGAGGGCAGGGCGCTGAAGCTTTCTTT. Protein sequence: CASSRRGQGAEAFF.

The CDR3 coding sequence is TGCAGCTTAGTAGCCACAGATACGCAGTATTTT. This translates into CSLVATDTQYF. The gene calls are TRBV29-1 and TRBJ2-3, with D uncertain. This CDR3 spans 11 amino acids. The V end was cut by 8 bases, the J end by 2 bases, with 8 bases between. Germline-derived CDR1 and CDR2 are SQVTM and ANQGSEA.

The V call is TRBV9, the J call TRBJ2-3; 11 positions agree with TRBD2. V was clipped by 6 bases and J by 0 bases; unmatched bases: 3. This CDR3 has 15 residues. The V gene's germline CDR1 is SGDLS and CDR2 YYNGEE. CDR3: CASILAGGSTDTQYF. CDR3 sequence (DNA): TGTGCCAGCATTTTAGCGGGAGGGAGCACAGATACGCAGTATTTT.

This clonotype was seen a handful of times. The CDR3 DNA is TGTGCCAGCAGTTTTATTTTCCCCTACGAGCAGTACTTC. Its protein is CASSFIFPYEQYF. This chain connects TRBV27 to TRBJ2-7; D not resolved. Trimming shortened V by 3 bases and J by 2 bases, and 8 bases separated the two germline ends. The germline gives CDR1 MNHEY, CDR2 SMNVEV (reference sequence). This CDR3 is built from 13 residues.

The gene calls are TRBV5-5 and TRBJ1-5; TRBD1 aligns across 8 bases. Per germline, CDR1 SGHKS and CDR2 YYEKEE (reference sequence). The CDR3 length is 15 residues. V shed 4 bases and J 3 bases; nucleotides not matched to a gene: 6. CDR3 sequence (DNA): TGTGCCAGCAGCCCCAGGACAGGGCTCAATCAGCCCCAGCATTTT. Amino acid sequence: CASSPRTGLNQPQHF.

The V call is TRBV30, the J call TRBJ1-2; 9 bases are shared with TRBD1. The CDR3 covers 15 residues. The ends lost 0 bases at V and 4 bases at J; junction bases unmatched: 6. CDR1 is GTSNPN, CDR2 SVGIG, per germline (reference sequence). CDR3 nucleotide sequence: TGTGCCTGGAGTGTTCTAGGGACAGGGAGCTATGGCTACACCTTC. Amino acid sequence: CAWSVLGTGSYGYTF.

This clonotype was found a few times. The chain recombines TRBV5-1 with TRBJ2-7, with TRBD1 matching 7 bases. Trimming removed 4 bases from V and 4 bases from J; junction bases left unmatched: 8. The CDR3 is 14 amino acids. CDR1 is SGHRS, CDR2 YFSETQ, per germline. The CDR3 coding sequence is TGCGCCAGCAGCCCCGTCGGGACAGATTACGAGCAGTACTTC. Translating it yields CASSPVGTDYEQYF.

A few counts support this clonotype. V gene TRBV28 combines with J gene TRBJ2-7; D is possibly TRBD2 (7 bases). V was trimmed by 11 bases and J by 3 bases, leaving 17 bases between them. The CDR3 extends over 13 amino acids. Germline values: CDR1 MDHEN, CDR2 SYDVKM. CDR3 nucleotides: TGTGCCGGGAGTGGGGGGGCTAGCTACGAGCAGTACTTC. Amino acid sequence: CAGSGGASYEQYF.

The chain couples TRBV20-1 to TRBJ2-1, with D tentatively TRBD2 (6 bases). The CDR3 runs 14 residues. Trimming pared 5 bases from V and 0 bases from J, leaving 11 bases between. From germline, CDR1 is DFQATT and CDR2 SNEGSKA (reference sequence). CDR3 sequence reads: CSALSGPSYNEQFF. The DNA for the CDR3 is TGCAGTGCTCTGAGCGGGCCCTCCTACAATGAGCAGTTCTTC.

This clonotype occurred a few times. The chain has TRBV21-1 and TRBJ2-7. TRBV21-1 is termed a pseudogene. The CDR3 is 17 residues long. Here the CDR3 DNA reads TGTGCCAGCAGCAAATCCTACGGACCTTCCGACCCCTACGAGCAGTACTTC. This encodes CASSKSYGPSDPYEQYF.

This chain links TRBV10-3 with TRBJ2-5, with 7 positions matching TRBD1. Germline trimming cut 4 bases from V and 4 bases from J; bases unmatched to any gene: 15. Germline V CDR1 and CDR2: ENHRY, SYGVKD. CDR3 size: 17 residues. The CDR3 region has the DNA TGTGCCATCAGTGGGGACCAACCGGGACAGCAGGGAGAGACCCAGTACTTC. Its protein product is CAISGDQPGQQGETQYF.

The CDR3 here is CSADAGTLEGYTF. CDR3 coding DNA: TGCAGTGCCGATGCCGGGACCCTGGAAGGCTACACCTTC. The chain recombines TRBV20-1 with TRBJ1-2; D is perhaps TRBD1 (5 bases). CDR1 DFQATT and CDR2 SNEGSKA come from the germline V gene (reference sequence). This CDR3 contains 13 residues. Trimming took off 6 bases at V and 8 bases at J, with 19 bases between the two ends.

The chain uses TRBV11-2 and TRBJ2-3; D might be TRBD1 (5 bases). The CDR3 covers 14 residues. In germline, CDR1 is SGHAT, CDR2 FQNNGV. Trimming stripped 5 bases from V and 5 bases from J, with 14 bases between. CDR3 sequence reads: CASSQKDTRDTQYF. The CDR3 region has the DNA TGTGCCAGCAGCCAAAAGGACACACGAGATACGCAGTATTTT.

This clonotype was counted many times. The chain joins TRBV10-3 to TRBJ2-7; D unclear. The germline V gene has CDR1 ENHRY and CDR2 SYGVKD. The CDR3 has 11 residues. V lost 3 bases and J lost 4, with 4 bases in between. The CDR3 spells CAISERYEQYF. CDR3 nucleotides: TGTGCCATCAGTGAAAGGTACGAGCAGTACTTC.

This clonotype was recorded a few times. The V gene is TRBV27, the J gene TRBJ2-7; 11 nucleotides agree with TRBD2. The germline CDR1 and CDR2 sequences are MNHEY and SMNVEV (reference sequence). The CDR3 loop spans 15 amino acids. Germline trimming cut 7 bases from V and 0 bases from J; bases unmatched to any gene: 5. CDR3 sequence reads: CASTFSGRASYEQYF. The CDR3 DNA follows: TGTGCCAGCACCTTTAGCGGGAGGGCCTCCTACGAGCAGTACTTC.

The chain is built from TRBV5-1 and TRBJ2-7; D uncertain. CDR1 is SGHRS, CDR2 YFSETQ, per germline. V shed 0 bases and J shed 3 bases, with 10 bases lying between them. The CDR3 runs to 14 residues. The CDR3 nucleotides read TGCGCCAGCAGCTTGGAGGGCAGCCACTACGAGCAGTACTTC. Protein sequence: CASSLEGSHYEQYF.

This clonotype came up many times. The DNA of the CDR3 is TGTGCCAGCAGCTTAGATAGGGTTAGCGGGAGTCGGAATGAGCAGTTCTTC. This encodes CASSLDRVSGSRNEQFF. This sequence joins TRBV11-2 and TRBJ2-1; TRBD2 aligns across 9 bases. This CDR3 is 17 amino acids long. V shed 0 bases and J 7 bases; nucleotides not matched to a gene: 10. Germline V gene lookup returns CDR1 SGHAT and CDR2 FQNNGV. Full variable domain (missing parts from reference TRBV11-2 and TRBJ2-1): EAGVAQSPRYKIIEKRQSVAFWCNPISGHATLYWYQQILGQGPKLLIQFQNNGVVDDSQLPKDRFSAERLKGVDSTLKIQPAKLEDSAVYLCASSLDRVSGSRNEQFFGPGTRLTVL.

In this sample, this clonotype turned up a few times. V usage is TRBV27 and J usage is TRBJ1-5; 8 bases are shared with TRBD1. Germline trimming cut 6 bases from V and 4 bases from J; bases unmatched to any gene: 8. The CDR3 is made up of 15 amino acids. The germline V gene encodes CDR1 MNHEY and CDR2 SMNVEV (reference sequence). The CDR3 region has the DNA TGTGCCAGCAGGGCCAATACAGGGGGGAATCAGCCCCAGCATTTT. Residues: CASRANTGGNQPQHF.

V and J are TRBV27 and TRBJ1-2; D is perhaps TRBD1 (6 bases). The CDR3 spans 15 residues. Trimming removed 0 bases from V and 5 bases from J, with 13 bases in between. Germline V lookup: CDR1 MNHEY, CDR2 SMNVEV (reference sequence). The CDR3, as DNA: TGTGCCAGCAGTTTATCGGGGCAGGGGAAATATGGCTACACCTTC. Its translation: CASSLSGQGKYGYTF.

The genes are TRBV5-6 and TRBJ2-5; 14 bases align to TRBD2. The J call is doubtful: the DNA matches TRBJ2-1 better. The CDR3 runs to 20 residues. Looked up from germline, CDR1 is SGHDT and CDR2 is YYEEEE. CDR3 DNA sequence: TGTGCCAGCAGCTTGGCTCCCGGGACTAGCGGGAGACGCCACCAAGAGACCCAGTTCTTC. Protein product: CASSLAPGTSGRRHQETQFF.

The V and J genes are TRBV20-1 and TRBJ1-1; the D gene is possibly TRBD1 (6 bases). CDR1 and CDR2 from the germline V gene are DFQATT and SNEGSKA (reference sequence). Deletions cut 0 bases from V and 5 bases from J, with 13 bases between. CDR3 length: 14 residues. DNA of the CDR3: TGCAGTGCTAGAGATGCGGAAAGGGGGACTGAAGCTTTCTTT. This sequence encodes CSARDAERGTEAFF.

This clonotype has more than one count but fewer than ten. CDR3 protein: CASSQSGVGVGSPLHF. The DNA of the CDR3 is TGTGCCAGCAGCCAATCCGGGGTGGGGGTTGGATCACCCCTCCACTTT. The chain employs TRBV14 and TRBJ1-6, with D possibly being TRBD1 (5 bases). The germline gives CDR1 SGHDN, CDR2 FVKESK. This CDR3 spans 16 amino acids. V shed 2 bases and J shed 10 bases, with 18 bases lying between them.

The CDR3 nucleotides are TGTGCCAGCAGACGGATTAGCGGGAGTTCGCACGAGCAGTACTTC. Encoded protein: CASRRISGSSHEQYF. The gene calls are TRBV11-2 and TRBJ2-7; 9 nucleotides agree with TRBD2. The CDR3 runs to 15 residues. Per germline, CDR1 SGHAT and CDR2 FQNNGV. V gave up 6 bases and J gave up 5 bases; unmatched junction bases: 11.

The chain employs TRBV12-3 or TRBV12-4 and TRBJ1-2; 7 bases map to TRBD1. This CDR3 comprises 13 residues. With 10 bases clipped from V and 3 bases from J, the junction kept 8 bases outside the gene matches. Written as DNA, the CDR3 is TGTGCCACCGCCCCCACAGGGGACTATGGCTACACCTTC. The encoded protein is CATAPTGDYGYTF.

This clonotype is a singleton in its sample. The chain has TRBV28 and TRBJ1-1, with D possibly being TRBD1 (5 bases). CDR3 size: 13 residues. Germline V CDR1 and CDR2: MDHEN, SYDVKM. The V gene lost 10 bases and the J gene lost 5 bases, with 17 bases spanning the gap. CDR3 region: CAIGRGARTEAFF. CDR3 in DNA: TGTGCCATCGGGCGTGGGGCGCGAACTGAAGCTTTCTTT.

About this clonotype itself: This may arise from a read error, as a much more abundant clone is one base away. This sequence joins TRBV15 and TRBJ2-7; the match to TRBD2 covers 14 bases. The length of the CDR3 is 15 residues. V lost 0 bases to trimming and J lost 10 bases; unmatched junction nucleotides: 5. Germline-derived CDR1 and CDR2 are LNHNV and YYDKDF (reference sequence). The CDR3 DNA is TGTGCCACCAGCAGAGAGACTAGCGGGAGGGAGATCCAGTACTTC. Its translation: CATSRETSGREIQYF. The full variable domain, its missing parts supplied by reference TRBV15 and TRBJ2-7, is DAMVIQNPRYQVTQFGKPVTLSCSQTLNHNVMYWYQQKSSQAPKLLFHYYDKDFNNEADTPDNFQSRRPNTSFCFLDIRSPGLGDTAMYLCATSRETSGREIQYFGPGTRLTVT.

This clonotype has just a few counts. This chain links TRBV12-3 or TRBV12-4 with TRBJ2-5, with TRBD1 matching 7 bases. The CDR3 contains 18 residues. J was trimmed by 1 base and V by 6 bases; bases with no gene match: 17. This CDR3 reads CASSFSVTSRDSQETQYF. CDR3 nucleotides: TGTGCCAGCAGCTTCTCAGTCACCTCCCGGGACAGCCAAGAGACCCAGTACTTC.

The sample holds a few counts of this clonotype. V and J are TRBV5-1 and TRBJ2-3; 11 nucleotides match TRBD2. V was clipped by 4 bases and J by 0 bases; unmatched bases: 10. This CDR3 is built from 18 residues. The germline V gene has CDR1 SGHRS and CDR2 YFSETQ. CDR3 bases: TGCGCCAGCAGCACGGGGACTAGCGGAAAACCTAGCACAGATACGCAGTATTTT. Translated, it gives CASSTGTSGKPSTDTQYF.

The chain is built from TRBV4-2 and TRBJ1-4; no reliable D call. Germline V gene sequence: CDR1 LGHNA, CDR2 YNFKEQ. Trimming took off 8 bases at V and 0 bases at J, with 10 bases between the two ends. The CDR3 loop spans 14 amino acids. CDR3 DNA sequence: TGTGCCAGCGGCGAACCAGCAACTAATGAAAAACTGTTTTTT. Protein: CASGEPATNEKLFF.

In regard to this clonotype: The conserved phenylalanine or tryptophan normally closing the CDR3 is absent here, so this likely arose from a read error. V and J are TRBV4-1 and TRBJ2-3; possibly TRBD1 for D (6 bases). The CDR3 runs to 17 residues. V was clipped by 0 bases and J by 2 bases, with 15 bases between them. Germline V gene sequence: CDR1 MGHRA, CDR2 YSYEKL. The CDR3 bases are TGCGCCAGCAGCCAAGATGACGAGGACAGAGTCACAGATACGCAGTATTTG. It specifies CASSQDDEDRVTDTQYL.

The rearrangement joins TRBV27 to TRBJ2-1; 9 nucleotides match TRBD2. Losses at the gene ends were 6 bases for V and 2 bases for J; bases not matched to a gene: 11. CDR3 size: 17 residues. Looked up from germline, CDR1 is MNHEY and CDR2 is SMNVEV (reference sequence). CDR3 bases: TGTGCCAGCAGGTTAAATAGCGGGAGACTGCCCTACAATGAGCAGTTCTTC. This encodes CASRLNSGRLPYNEQFF.

For this clonotype: Sequence at one end of the junction differs from germline and may be a read error. The chain joins TRBV7-2 to TRBJ2-1; tentative D call: TRBD2 (5 bases). The CDR3 sequence is 14 residues long. Looked up from germline, CDR1 is SGHTA and CDR2 is FQGNSA. CDR3 protein: CAGSPRVGNNEQFF. In DNA form, the CDR3 reads TGTGCCGGCAGCCCGAGGGTCGGGAACAATGAGCAGTTCTTC.